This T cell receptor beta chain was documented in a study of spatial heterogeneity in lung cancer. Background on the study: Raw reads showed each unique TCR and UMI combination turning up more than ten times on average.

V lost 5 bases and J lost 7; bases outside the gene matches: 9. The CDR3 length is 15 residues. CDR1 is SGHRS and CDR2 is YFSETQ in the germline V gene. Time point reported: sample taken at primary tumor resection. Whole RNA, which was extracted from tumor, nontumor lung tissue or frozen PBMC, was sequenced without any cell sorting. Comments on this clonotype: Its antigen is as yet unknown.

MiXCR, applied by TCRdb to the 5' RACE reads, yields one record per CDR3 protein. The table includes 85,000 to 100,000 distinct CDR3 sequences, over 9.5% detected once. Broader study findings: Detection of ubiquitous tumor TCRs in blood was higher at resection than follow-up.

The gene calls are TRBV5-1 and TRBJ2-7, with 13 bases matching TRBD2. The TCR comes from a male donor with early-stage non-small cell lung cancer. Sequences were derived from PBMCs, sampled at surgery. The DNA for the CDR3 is TGCGCCAGCAGATCCGGACTAGCGGGAGCTGGGGAGCAGTACTTC. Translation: CASRSGLAGAGEQYF.